Sequencing of this T cell receptor beta chain was carried out in a study of CD8+ T cells in alopecia areata. Described treatment: oral pan-JAK inhibitor, 5-10 mg twice daily. As the sequencing template, cDNA was produced by extracting RNA and reverse transcribing it. The protocol was immunoSEQ multiplex PCR, while the TCRdb copy is restricted to in-frame clones and leaves out a portion. The table lists about 180,000 clones, 40% to 65% of them singletons. Study outcomes and limitations: The study found that many expanded lesional clones persisted in scalp and blood during tofacitinib.

This clone was counted once. Antigen specificity is unknown. V lost 3 bases, J lost 5 bases, and 7 bases lay in between. There are 12 residues in the CDR3. Germline CDR1 is LNHNV and CDR2 is YYDKDF (reference sequence). This receptor was taken from a human donor with alopecia areata. The sequencing here drew on CD8+ T cells sorted from blood, taken at week 52, from a patient treated with tofacitinib. The gene calls are TRBV15 and TRBJ2-5; no firm D call. In nucleotides, the CDR3 is TGTGCCACCAGCAGTACTGAGGAGACCCAGTACTTC. As protein: CATSSTEETQYF.